The following is a T cell receptor beta chain sequence with its context. Across several immunoSEQ plates, the genomic DNA of each subset was split evenly. Profiling relied on immunoSEQ multiplex PCR, and the TCRdb table lists in-frame clones only, not all of them. The sample carries under 600,000 clones, about 80% recorded once. The data belong to a study of shared clonotypes between healthy human individuals. CDR1 is LNHDA, CDR2 SQIVND, per germline (reference sequence). The CDR3 is 12 residues long. V lost 5 bases and J lost 9, with 13 bases in between. Material: PBMCs. This TCR came from a woman in her forties in good health. Some clones in this sample may be carry-over from other donors' samples. The rearrangement joins TRBV19 to TRBJ1-2, with D possibly matching TRBD1 (5 bases). This CDR3 reads CASSQTQGSYTF. The CDR3 DNA reads TGTGCCAGTAGTCAAACGCAGGGTAGCTACACCTTC.